Presented here are 5 T cell receptor beta chains from one specimen sequenced in a study of blood T cell repertoires in COVID-19. Clones were sequenced by immunoSEQ multiplex PCR, and TCRdb holds only the in-frame ones, with some missing. The sample lists fewer than 350,000 clones, roughly 86% occurring once. Sequenced: PBMCs or T cells enriched from blood (not recorded which). The receptor set was obtained from a woman under 40 who had recovered from COVID-19.

The V call is TRBV5-1, the J call TRBJ1-1; maybe TRBD1 (5 bases). The V end was cut by 0 bases, the J end by 6 bases, with 9 bases between. The CDR3 is 13 amino acids. Germline V gene sequence: CDR1 SGHRS, CDR2 YFSETQ. CDR3 sequence reads: CASSLGQGSEAFF. For the CDR3, the DNA is TGCGCCAGCAGCTTGGGGCAGGGCTCTGAAGCTTTCTTT.

V and J are TRBV27 and TRBJ2-7; TRBD2 is a possible D gene (7 bases). Trimming took off 3 bases at V and 3 bases at J, with 15 bases between the two ends. The CDR3 has 15 residues. Germline V gene lookup returns CDR1 MNHEY and CDR2 SMNVEV (reference sequence). The CDR3 protein is CASSFEAGHLYEQYF. CDR3 nucleotides: TGTGCCAGCAGTTTTGAAGCGGGACACCTCTACGAGCAGTACTTC.

The DNA for the CDR3 is TGTGCCAGCAGCTTAAATCTCCCCTACAATGAGCAGTTCTTC. Translating gives CASSLNLPYNEQFF. This chain uses TRBV11-3 with TRBJ2-1, with D hard to call. The CDR3 runs to 14 residues. V lost 2 bases to trimming and J lost 2 bases, with 7 bases between them. Per the germline V gene, CDR1 is SGHNT and CDR2 is YENEEA.

The chain links TRBV29-1 to TRBJ1-1; a weak D match, TRBD1 (6 bases). Germline assignment: CDR1 SQVTM and CDR2 ANQGSEA. Between the trimmed V and J ends, which lost 3 bases and 2 bases, there was a span of 7 bases. The CDR3 runs to 12 residues. The CDR3 DNA follows: TGCAGCGTTGATGGGACAAACACTGAAGCTTTCTTT. It specifies CSVDGTNTEAFF.

V usage is TRBV23-1 and J usage is TRBJ1-1; D unresolved. TRBV23-1 is reported as an ORF; its role is uncertain. V was trimmed by 6 bases and J by 2 bases, leaving 13 bases between them. The CDR3 has 14 residues. This CDR3 is CASSLPRTNTEAFF. The CDR3 nucleotides are TGCGCCAGCAGCCTCCCGAGAACCAACACTGAAGCTTTCTTT.